The 28 T cell receptor beta chains below come from one sample, sequenced in a study of CXCR3-negative and CXCR3-positive naive CD8 T cells. Carrying UMI labels, the TRB cDNA libraries were prepared through 5' RACE. TCRdb re-called the 5' RACE reads and gives one entry per CDR3 protein, without DNA. The sample shows 35,000 to 55,000 distinct CDR3 sequences, and 2% to 2.5% sits with its ten largest clones. The sequencing sample was made of naive CXCR3- CD8+ T cells from blood. Subset: CD45RO-CCR7+CD27+CD95- naive CD8+ T cells lacking CXCR3 (TNR3-). These receptors all come from a human donor in good health. Some clones in this sample may be carry-over from other donors' samples.

This chain joins TRBV20-1 and TRBJ2-7; TCRdb's D call of TRBD2 is untestable without DNA. Per germline, CDR1 DFQATT and CDR2 SNEGSKA (reference sequence). The CDR3 spans 16 residues. The CDR3 protein is CSARDPAGGDSYEQYF.

The V call is TRBV12-3 or TRBV12-4, the J call TRBJ2-3; TCRdb calls TRBD1, which cannot be checked without DNA. The CDR3 consists of 15 residues. The CDR3: CASSPGDGATDTQYF.

CDR3 residues: CASSIMESDEKLFF. The rearrangement uses TRBV19 and TRBJ1-4. The CDR3 length is 14 residues. Looked up from germline, CDR1 is LNHDA and CDR2 is SQIVND (reference sequence).

The rearrangement links TRBV9 to TRBJ2-3. Germline CDR1 and CDR2: SGDLS and YYNGEE. This CDR3 is 13 amino acids long. The CDR3 sequence is CASRGTSTDTQYF.

The chain is built from TRBV10-3 and TRBJ1-2; TCRdb lists TRBD1, though no DNA is available to test this call. In germline, CDR1 is ENHRY, CDR2 SYGVKD. The length of the CDR3 is 17 residues. CDR3 region: CAISDGTGGSTNYGYTF.

J is TRBJ1-2 and V is TRBV2; the TCRdb D gene call, TRBD1, has no DNA to confirm it. In germline, CDR1 is SNHLY, CDR2 FYNNEI. The CDR3 loop spans 16 amino acids. This chain's CDR3 is CASTYGAGGYNYGYTF.

The chain is built from TRBV4-1 and TRBJ2-7; absent DNA, TCRdb's TRBD1 call cannot be checked. Per the germline V gene, CDR1 is MGHRA and CDR2 is YSYEKL. The CDR3 has 14 amino acids. The CDR3 sequence is CASSEPNPGYEQYF.

V and J are TRBV29-1 and TRBJ2-1; lacking DNA, the TRBD1 call made by TCRdb goes unchecked. Germline CDR1 reads SQVTM; CDR2 reads ANQGSEA. The CDR3 spans 16 residues. The CDR3 region is CSAELAPTGIDNEQFF.

This chain uses TRBV4-1 with TRBJ2-1; the TCRdb call, TRBD2, lacks DNA for checking. This CDR3 has 16 amino acids. Germline V gene sequence: CDR1 MGHRA, CDR2 YSYEKL. The CDR3 sequence is CASSLHLSGRAGEQFF.

The rearrangement uses TRBV28 and TRBJ2-7. From germline, CDR1 is MDHEN and CDR2 SYDVKM. This CDR3 is built from 14 residues. The CDR3 here is CASSLGTGPYEQYF.

CDR3 residues: CASSLAGGPGDTQYF. The J gene is TRBJ2-3, the V gene TRBV7-2; TCRdb designates TRBD1, a call that cannot be tested without DNA. This CDR3 is built from 15 residues. Germline-derived CDR1 and CDR2 are SGHTA and FQGNSA.

The chain links TRBV29-1 to TRBJ2-7; TCRdb selects TRBD1, and the lack of DNA leaves this call unchecked. The germline V gene has CDR1 SQVTM and CDR2 ANQGSEA. The CDR3 sequence is 15 residues long. CDR3 sequence reads: CSVEDEGQGTYEQYF.

The V call is TRBV27, the J call TRBJ2-7. Germline values: CDR1 MNHEY, CDR2 SMNVEV (reference sequence). The CDR3 runs 13 residues. The CDR3 sequence: CASGEASSYEQYF.

The chain joins TRBV5-5 to TRBJ2-3. This CDR3 contains 16 residues. The germline V gene has CDR1 SGHKS and CDR2 YYEKEE (reference sequence). Here the CDR3 reads CASSLDGVSSTDTQYF.

The genes are TRBV25-1 and TRBJ2-1. This CDR3 has 14 residues. CDR1 and CDR2 (germline): MGHDK, SYGVNS. CDR3 protein: CASSEYGTVNEQFF.

J is TRBJ2-7 and V is TRBV2; TCRdb selects TRBD1, and the lack of DNA leaves this call unchecked. Looked up from germline, CDR1 is SNHLY and CDR2 is FYNNEI. The CDR3 sequence is 13 residues long. The CDR3 here is CAIGAGSSYEQYF.

The chain couples TRBV29-1 to TRBJ1-6; TCRdb gives TRBD1 as the D gene, but with no DNA this cannot be confirmed. Germline values: CDR1 SQVTM, CDR2 ANQGSEA. The CDR3 has 15 residues. The CDR3 here is CSVLFGDSNNSPLHF.

The chain employs TRBV29-1 and TRBJ2-3; TCRdb selects TRBD2, and the lack of DNA leaves this call unchecked. Germline values: CDR1 SQVTM, CDR2 ANQGSEA. The CDR3 has 16 amino acids. CDR3 region: CSVEGWTSWATDTQYF.

The V gene is TRBV4-1, the J gene TRBJ2-1; there is no DNA to check the TCRdb D call of TRBD1. CDR1 is MGHRA and CDR2 is YSYEKL in the germline V gene. The length of the CDR3 is 14 residues. CDR3 residues: CASSQGGEYNEQFF.

This chain links TRBV5-1 with TRBJ2-1; TCRdb's D call, TRBD2, is unchecked because there is no DNA. Looked up from germline, CDR1 is SGHRS and CDR2 is YFSETQ. The CDR3 covers 15 residues. The CDR3 loop is CASSSGLASYNEQFF.

V and J are TRBV4-2 and TRBJ2-5. The CDR3 is 17 residues long. Germline assignment: CDR1 LGHNA and CDR2 YNFKEQ. CDR3 region: CASSQDFYMRDQETQYF.

The chain combines TRBV20-1 with TRBJ1-2. Looked up from germline, CDR1 is DFQATT and CDR2 is SNEGSKA (reference sequence). The CDR3 contains 14 residues. This chain's CDR3 is CSAHLGQTHYGYTF.

The V gene is TRBV29-1, the J gene TRBJ1-2; TCRdb selects TRBD1, and the lack of DNA leaves this call unchecked. In germline, CDR1 is SQVTM, CDR2 ANQGSEA. There are 13 residues in the CDR3. CDR3 protein: CSGSDRDNHGYTF. Variable domain in full (rest from reference TRBV29-1 and TRBJ1-2): SAVISQKPSRDICQRGTSLTIQCQVDSQVTMMFWYRQQPGQSLTLIATANQGSEATYESGFVIDKFPISRPNLTFSTLTVSNMSPEDSSIYLCSGSDRDNHGYTFGSGTRLTVV.

The chain recombines TRBV5-4 with TRBJ2-7. The CDR3 runs to 16 residues. CDR1 is SGHNT and CDR2 is YYREEE in the germline V gene (reference sequence). The CDR3 spells CASSSLFINEFHEQYF.

V usage is TRBV10-3 and J usage is TRBJ2-2; the TCRdb D gene call, TRBD1, has no DNA to confirm it. Germline V gives CDR1 ENHRY, CDR2 SYGVKD. The CDR3 runs to 16 residues. CDR3 protein: CAIYRTGTRSTGELFF.

This chain's CDR3 is CSARDRASGEGQYF. The V and J genes are TRBV20-1 and TRBJ2-3; there is no DNA to check the TCRdb D call of TRBD2. Germline V gene lookup returns CDR1 DFQATT and CDR2 SNEGSKA (reference sequence). The CDR3 sequence is 14 residues long.

This chain uses TRBV9 with TRBJ2-3. There are 13 residues in the CDR3. CDR1 and CDR2 (germline): SGDLS, YYNGEE. CDR3: CASSDGSTDTQYF.

The CDR3 region is CASSPSMGSSERDEQFF. V gene TRBV7-2 combines with J gene TRBJ2-1; TCRdb outputs TRBD2, but without DNA this stays unchecked. This CDR3 region has 17 residues. CDR1 and CDR2 (germline): SGHTA, FQGNSA.